What follows are 18 T cell receptor beta chains derived from one specimen sequenced in a study of blood T cells in healthy people across ages. Alongside a J-beta primer mix, a sample-barcoded 5' primer served in a second PCR lasting about 6 to 12 cycles. TCRdb recomputed calls from the 5' RACE reads with MiXCR, one row per CDR3 protein. The sample includes 920,000 or so distinct CDR3 sequences, 35% to 55% seen only once; the top ten take 18%. The specimen was blood. The receptors here all came from a woman between 55 and 75 years old in good health.

This clonotype was seen repeatedly, ten times or more. The rearrangement uses TRBV7-9 and TRBJ2-1; 8 nucleotides line up with TRBD2. V trimming: 1 base; J trimming: 4 bases; junction bases outside the gene matches: 6. CDR3 size: 16 residues. Per germline, CDR1 SEHNR and CDR2 FQNEAQ (reference sequence). The CDR3 region is CASSLGTSTEYNEQFF. The CDR3 coding sequence is TGTGCCAGCAGCTTAGGGACTAGCACTGAATACAATGAGCAGTTCTTC.

CDR3: CASSPPGQGLRNIQYF. In DNA form, the CDR3 reads TGTGCCAGCAGCCCCCCGGGACAGGGGTTAAGGAACATTCAGTACTTC. V gene TRBV14 combines with J gene TRBJ2-4, with 10 bases identical to TRBD1. This CDR3 is 16 amino acids long. Germline loops: CDR1 SGHDN, CDR2 FVKESK. With V trimmed by 4 bases and J by 7 bases, 10 bases remained unmatched.

This clonotype was seen only once. CDR3 bases: TGTGCCAGCCCCGAGACCCCGGACAGGGTCTTGTCTGGCTACACCTTC. Its translation is CASPETPDRVLSGYTF. The chain carries TRBV6-4 and TRBJ1-2; 8 nucleotides agree with TRBD1. CDR1 is MRHNA, CDR2 SNTAGT, per germline. The CDR3 spans 16 residues. V shed 8 bases and J 7 bases; nucleotides not matched to a gene: 18.

Only a few counts were recorded for this clonotype. The rearrangement joins TRBV20-1 to TRBJ1-5; D ambiguous. The CDR3 extends over 14 amino acids. Trimming pared 6 bases from V and 4 bases from J, leaving 16 bases between. Germline values: CDR1 DFQATT, CDR2 SNEGSKA (reference sequence). The CDR3 nucleotides are TGCAGTGCCATACAAGTGGGCCAAAATCAGCCCCAGCATTTT. Its translation: CSAIQVGQNQPQHF.

The gene calls are TRBV2 and TRBJ2-1; weak D call: TRBD2 (5 bases). V lost 8 bases, J lost 5 bases, and 13 bases lay in between. CDR3 length: 13 amino acids. Germline loops: CDR1 SNHLY, CDR2 FYNNEI. CDR3: CASATFGDNEQFF. CDR3 in DNA: TGTGCCAGCGCTACTTTCGGGGACAATGAGCAGTTCTTC. The full variable domain, with the rest looked up from reference TRBV2 and TRBJ2-1, is EPEVTQTPSHQVTQMGQEVILRCVPISNHLYFYWYRQILGQKVEFLVSFYNNEISEKSEIFDDQFSVERPDGSNFTLKIRSTKLEDSAMYFCASATFGDNEQFFGPGTRLTVL.

This clonotype was recorded only once. The CDR3 loop reads CASNRVGTYEQYF. CDR3 DNA sequence: TGTGCCAGCAACCGGGTAGGAACCTACGAGCAGTACTTC. This chain uses TRBV6-5 with TRBJ2-7; D is ambiguous. The length of the CDR3 is 13 residues. The germline V and J ends were trimmed by 7 bases and 2 bases, with 12 bases remaining between them. The germline V gene encodes CDR1 MNHEY and CDR2 SVGAGI.

This clonotype was picked up many times. The rearrangement uses TRBV7-2 and TRBJ2-7, with 7 bases aligning to TRBD1. The CDR3 contains 15 residues. The V gene's germline CDR1 is SGHTA and CDR2 FQGNSA. With V trimmed by 5 bases and J by 5 bases, 12 bases remained unmatched. The CDR3 sequence: CASSSYGQVVNEQYF. The CDR3, as DNA: TGTGCCAGCAGCAGCTACGGACAGGTGGTCAACGAGCAGTACTTC.

This clonotype was picked up a small number of times. The chain links TRBV29-1 to TRBJ1-4, with a weak D call TRBD1 (6 bases). The CDR3 is 13 amino acids. Germline assignment: CDR1 SQVTM and CDR2 ANQGSEA. V lost 5 bases and J 10 bases, leaving 17 bases between the germline ends. The CDR3 region has the DNA TGCAGCGTTTCGGTCCAGGGGAGGGGAAAACTGTTTTTT. This translates into CSVSVQGRGKLFF.

This clonotype was recorded at least ten times. The rearrangement uses TRBV7-9 and TRBJ2-7; D unresolved. This CDR3 has 12 amino acids. Per germline, CDR1 SEHNR and CDR2 FQNEAQ (reference sequence). The V gene lost 6 bases and the J gene lost 2 bases, with 8 bases spanning the gap. CDR3: CASSSRPYEQYF. DNA for the CDR3: TGTGCCAGCAGTTCCCGCCCCTACGAGCAGTACTTC.

This clonotype was seen a handful of times. The V call is TRBV10-3, the J call TRBJ1-1; D not certain. The CDR3 runs to 12 residues. Germline V CDR1 and CDR2: ENHRY, SYGVKD. V lost 5 bases and J 1 base, leaving 5 bases between the germline ends. The CDR3 region has the DNA TGTGCCATCAGTAGGAAGAACACTGAAGCTTTCTTT. Encoded protein: CAISRKNTEAFF.

The sample holds a few counts of this clonotype. This rearrangement joins TRBV11-2 to TRBJ1-2; the D is unclear. V lost 2 bases and J lost 6, with 10 bases in between. CDR3 length equals 13 residues. Germline V gives CDR1 SGHAT, CDR2 FQNNGV. The CDR3 DNA reads as TGTGCCAGCAGCTTACCGGGGAGGAATGGCTACACCTTC. Its protein is CASSLPGRNGYTF.

This clonotype was picked up a small number of times. This chain joins TRBV4-1 and TRBJ2-7; D gene unclear. The length of the CDR3 is 14 residues. The germline V gene has CDR1 MGHRA and CDR2 YSYEKL. The V gene lost 0 bases and the J gene lost 6 bases, with 12 bases spanning the gap. CDR3 nucleotides: TGCGCCAGCAGCCAAGACTCCGGTTGGAGCGAGCAGTACTTC. This sequence encodes CASSQDSGWSEQYF.

The rearrangement uses TRBV5-1 and TRBJ2-5; 9 bases agree with TRBD2. The CDR3 loop spans 14 amino acids. The germline V gene has CDR1 SGHRS and CDR2 YFSETQ. After removal of 5 bases from V and 11 bases from J, the junction contained 13 bases not matched to a gene. The CDR3 protein is CASRPETSGHEQYF. The CDR3 DNA reads TGCGCCAGCAGACCCGAAACTAGCGGGCATGAGCAGTACTTC.

J is TRBJ1-2 and V is TRBV7-3, with a possible D match to TRBD1 (5 bases). CDR3 length: 13 residues. V dropped 4 bases and J dropped 8 bases, with 14 bases sitting between them. Germline CDR1 and CDR2: SGHTA and FQGTGA. CDR3 coding DNA: TGTGCCAGCAGCTACCGGGACTTTTCCGGCTACACCTTC. Encoded protein: CASSYRDFSGYTF.

This chain uses TRBV5-5 with TRBJ1-4; TRBD1 might be the D (6 bases). The V and J ends lost 0 bases and 8 bases respectively, with 17 bases between them. CDR1 and CDR2 (germline): SGHKS, YYEKEE (reference sequence). The CDR3 is 16 amino acids. CDR3 loop: CASSLAGRGFGEKLFF. The CDR3 DNA reads TGTGCCAGCAGCTTGGCTGGGAGGGGGTTTGGAGAAAAACTGTTTTTT.

The sample holds many counts of this clonotype. V gene TRBV21-1 combines with J gene TRBJ2-5; the D call of TRBD1 is as the table states it, not checked on the DNA. TRBV21-1 is given as a pseudogene. The CDR3 is 17 residues long. The CDR3 loop is CASSTENPRTAQETQYF. Here the CDR3 DNA reads TGTGCCAGCAGCACCGAAAATCCAAGGACAGCCCAAGAGACCCAGTACTTC.

This clonotype was seen at least ten times. At one boundary the junction diverges from the germline segment, which might be a read error. The chain has TRBV6-2 or TRBV6-3 and TRBJ2-7; possibly TRBD1 for D (6 bases). This CDR3 spans 13 amino acids. Germline values: CDR1 MNHEY, CDR2 SVGEGT. CDR3 bases: TGCGCCAGCAGCCCCGGGACACTTTACGAGCAGTACTTC. Amino acids: CASSPGTLYEQYF.

The table lists this clonotype with a few counts. J is TRBJ1-2 and V is TRBV9, with D possibly TRBD1 on 5 matching bases. The V gene's germline CDR1 is SGDLS and CDR2 YYNGEE. CDR3 length: 19 amino acids. Trimming removed 0 bases from V and 0 bases from J, with 21 bases in between. CDR3 coding DNA: TGTGCCAGCAGCGTAGGTTTGGCAGGGAAATATATAGCTAACTATGGCTACACCTTC. Amino acids: CASSVGLAGKYIANYGYTF.